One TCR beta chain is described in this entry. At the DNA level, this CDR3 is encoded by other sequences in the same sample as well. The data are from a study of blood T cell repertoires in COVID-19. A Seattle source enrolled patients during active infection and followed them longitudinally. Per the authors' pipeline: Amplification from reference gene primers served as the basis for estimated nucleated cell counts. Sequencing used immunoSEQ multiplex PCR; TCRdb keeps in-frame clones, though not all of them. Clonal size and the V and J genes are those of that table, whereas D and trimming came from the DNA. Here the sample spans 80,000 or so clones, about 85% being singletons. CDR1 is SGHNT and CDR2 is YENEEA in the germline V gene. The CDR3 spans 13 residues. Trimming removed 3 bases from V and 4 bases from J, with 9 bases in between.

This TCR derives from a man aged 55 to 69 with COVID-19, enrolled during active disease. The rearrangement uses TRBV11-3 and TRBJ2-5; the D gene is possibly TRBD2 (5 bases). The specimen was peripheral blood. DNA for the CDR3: TGTGCCAGCAGCTTGCGGGTGGGAGAGACCCAGTACTTC. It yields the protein CASSLRVGETQYF.